What follows are 20 T cell receptor beta chains derived from one specimen sequenced in a study of response to subunit inactivated influenza vaccine (dated by TCRdb to between 2018 and 2020). Library prep was done by RT-PCR. Sequenced using an Illumina HiSeq 2500. The raw public data were reprocessed by TCRdb itself: fastp quality trimming at Q25, MiXCR clonotype calling, in-frame beta chains only. Rows are combined by CDR3 protein, so each entry shows the most common genes and DNA. The sample includes about 500,000 distinct CDR3 sequences, with approximately 15% observed a single time. The top ten constitute roughly 3.1% of the sample. Material: CD4+ T cells sorted from PBMCs, obtained approximately 25 months after vaccination. The receptors shown here come from a man between 45 and 75 years old who received an inactivated influenza vaccine. Donor details come from another sample of the same person, matched by shared clones.

This clonotype was observed many times. The chain couples TRBV11-2 to TRBJ2-1; 10 bases map to TRBD1. Germline CDR1 is SGHAT and CDR2 is FQNNGV. V was pared by 2 bases and J by 8 bases, with 9 bases of the junction left unmatched. The CDR3 loop spans 16 amino acids. This chain's CDR3 is CASSLNFGTGDYEQFF. The CDR3 region has the DNA TGTGCCAGCAGCTTAAACTTCGGGACAGGGGATTATGAGCAGTTCTTC.

The J gene is TRBJ2-1, the V gene TRBV10-3; 7 positions match TRBD2. CDR3 size: 15 residues. The germline V gene encodes CDR1 ENHRY and CDR2 SYGVKD. V was pared by 4 bases and J by 3 bases, with 6 bases of the junction left unmatched. DNA of the CDR3: TGTGCCATCAGTGGCGGGACTACCATCTACAATGAGCAGTTCTTC. Translating it yields CAISGGTTIYNEQFF.

This clonotype was seen more than once but under ten times. This chain uses TRBV20-1 with TRBJ2-3; 8 nucleotides agree with TRBD1. The CDR3 contains 13 residues. Germline V gives CDR1 DFQATT, CDR2 SNEGSKA (reference sequence). J lost 4 bases, V lost 5 bases, and 5 bases had no gene match. CDR3 amino acids: CSAGQGFPDTQYF. The CDR3 bases are TGCAGTGCTGGACAGGGATTCCCAGATACGCAGTATTTT.

This clonotype showed up just a few times. This chain joins TRBV7-2 and TRBJ1-4; no definite D call. V lost 1 base to trimming and J lost 7 bases, with 16 bases between them. The CDR3 extends over 16 amino acids. Per the germline V gene, CDR1 is SGHTA and CDR2 is FQGNSA. Here the CDR3 DNA reads TGTGCCAGCAGCTTAGTACCAGGAAGTTATGGTGAAAAACTGTTTTTT. Translating it yields CASSLVPGSYGEKLFF. The full variable domain, rest sourced from reference TRBV7-2 and TRBJ1-4, is GAGVSQSPSNKVTEKGKDVELRCDPISGHTALYWYRQSLGQGLEFLIYFQGNSAPDKSGLPSDRFSAERTGGSVSTLTIQRTQQEDSAVYLCASSLVPGSYGEKLFFGSGTQLSVL.

This clonotype was counted between two and nine times. The chain links TRBV29-1 to TRBJ2-5; possibly TRBD1 or TRBD2 for D (6 bases each). V lost 4 bases to trimming and J lost 5 bases, with 14 bases between them. CDR3 length: 13 residues. Germline V gene lookup returns CDR1 SQVTM and CDR2 ANQGSEA. As DNA, the CDR3 is TGCAGCGTTGGTGGAGGAGGGGGTGAGACCCAGTACTTC. Protein: CSVGGGGGETQYF.

This clonotype was observed many times. The chain couples TRBV12-3 or TRBV12-4 to TRBJ1-1; 8 bases line up with TRBD1. This CDR3 contains 15 residues. With 1 base clipped from V and 11 bases from J, the junction kept 12 bases outside the gene matches. The DNA of the CDR3 is TGTGCCAGCAGTTTAGGTCCTTCAGGGGGCGAGGAGGCTTTCTTT. It encodes CASSLGPSGGEEAFF.

This clonotype was seen more than once but under ten times. The CDR3 reads CASSSRGEVYEQYF. DNA for the CDR3: TGCGCCAGCAGTTCTCGCGGGGAAGTCTACGAGCAGTACTTC. The chain employs TRBV5-1 and TRBJ2-7, with D possibly being TRBD2 (6 bases). Per germline, CDR1 SGHRS and CDR2 YFSETQ. The CDR3 consists of 14 residues. Deletions cut 5 bases from V and 3 bases from J, with 15 bases between.

Only a few counts were recorded for this clonotype. This chain joins TRBV11-2 and TRBJ2-5; weak D call: TRBD2 (5 bases). CDR3 size: 15 residues. V dropped 3 bases and J dropped 5 bases, with 16 bases sitting between them. CDR1 is SGHAT and CDR2 is FQNNGV in the germline V gene. CDR3 sequence reads: CASSFLVGVGETQYF. CDR3 coding DNA: TGTGCCAGCAGCTTTCTTGTGGGAGTGGGGGAGACCCAGTACTTC.

This rearrangement joins TRBV23-1 to TRBJ2-1, with D uncertain. TRBV23-1 belongs to the ORF category, with a function that is uncertain. The CDR3 length is 16 residues. With 2 bases removed from V and 0 bases from J, the gap between germline ends came to 11 bases. CDR3 bases: TGCGCCAGCAGTCAAGTGCTAGTGATCTCCTACAATGAGCAGTTCTTC. Protein sequence: CASSQVLVISYNEQFF.

This clonotype has more than one count but fewer than ten. This sequence joins TRBV5-5 and TRBJ1-1; 7 bases are shared with TRBD1. The trim removed 4 bases at V and 1 base at J, leaving 7 bases unmatched. The germline V gene has CDR1 SGHKS and CDR2 YYEKEE (reference sequence). The CDR3 has 15 amino acids. The CDR3 loop reads CASSPQRDRNTEAFF. Here the CDR3 DNA reads TGTGCCAGCAGCCCGCAGAGGGACAGGAACACTGAAGCTTTCTTT.

This clonotype was counted a few times. J is TRBJ2-2 and V is TRBV29-1; no clear D. Germline-derived CDR1 and CDR2 are SQVTM and ANQGSEA. The ends were cut back, 7 bases at V and 3 bases at J, with 15 bases in the middle. This CDR3 region has 14 residues. CDR3 region: CSAAPQKDTGELFF. The DNA of the CDR3 is TGCAGCGCAGCTCCCCAGAAGGACACCGGGGAGCTGTTTTTT.

The V and J genes are TRBV4-3 and TRBJ2-3; possibly TRBD1 or TRBD2 for D (5 bases each). Germline CDR1 LGHNA, CDR2 YSLEER. Between the trimmed V and J ends, which lost 4 bases and 6 bases, there was a span of 20 bases. The CDR3 consists of 16 residues. CDR3: CASSPHGGRGGDTQYF. As DNA, the CDR3 is TGCGCCAGCAGCCCCCATGGGGGAAGGGGCGGGGATACGCAGTATTTT.

As DNA, the CDR3 is TGCAGTGCTAGAGACCCGACGGTGAACACTGAAGCTTTCTTT. This sequence encodes CSARDPTVNTEAFF. This chain uses TRBV20-1 with TRBJ1-1; D gene uncertain. V lost 0 bases and J lost 0, with 8 bases in between. There are 14 residues in the CDR3. The germline V gene encodes CDR1 DFQATT and CDR2 SNEGSKA (reference sequence).

This clonotype was recorded a few times. V and J are TRBV12-3 or TRBV12-4 and TRBJ2-7, with D possibly being TRBD1 or TRBD2 (5 bases each). CDR3 size: 15 residues. Trimming left V 6 bases short and J 2 bases short, with 17 bases between. The CDR3 here is CASRHRDGKTYEQYF. The CDR3 DNA reads as TGTGCCAGCAGACACCGGGACGGAAAAACCTACGAGCAGTACTTC.

The rearrangement links TRBV7-2 to TRBJ2-1; 7 bases are a match to TRBD2. Germline V gene sequence: CDR1 SGHTA, CDR2 FQGNSA. The CDR3 loop spans 14 amino acids. V trimming: 5 bases; J trimming: 7 bases; junction bases outside the gene matches: 8. DNA of the CDR3: TGTGCCAGCAGCAACCCGGGAGGTTTTAATGAGCAGTTCTTC. Encoded protein: CASSNPGGFNEQFF.

This clonotype was seen more than once but under ten times. V usage is TRBV6-2 or TRBV6-3 and J usage is TRBJ1-1; 8 bases match TRBD1. The CDR3 is made up of 12 amino acids. The V gene end was trimmed by 5 bases and the J gene end by 9 bases; junction bases not matched to a gene: 5. Germline V CDR1 and CDR2: MNHEY, SVGEGT. The CDR3 DNA reads TGTGCCAGCAGTAATCGACAGGGGAAAGCTTTCTTT. Protein product: CASSNRQGKAFF.

This clonotype was observed many times. The chain recombines TRBV12-3 or TRBV12-4 with TRBJ1-4; 7 bases are shared with TRBD1. The CDR3 loop spans 13 amino acids. Trimming took 5 bases from V and 10 from J; bases not matched to a gene: 7. The CDR3 region is CASSVRQGSKLFF. In DNA form, the CDR3 reads TGTGCCAGCAGTGTACGACAGGGCTCAAAACTGTTTTTT.

This clonotype was seen a single time. The junction differs from germline at one of its ends, possibly a read error. This chain uses TRBV28 with TRBJ2-7; D gene unclear. Per the germline V gene, CDR1 is MDHEN and CDR2 is SYDVKM. This CDR3 spans 15 amino acids. CDR3 sequence (DNA): TGTGCCAGCAGTAACGCAGGCATCCTGAACTACGAGCAGTACTTT. Its protein product is CASSNAGILNYEQYF.

A few counts support this clonotype. The chain couples TRBV6-2 or TRBV6-3 to TRBJ2-3; the D call may be TRBD1 or TRBD2 (5 bases each). From germline, CDR1 is MNHEY and CDR2 SVGEGT. The length of the CDR3 is 15 residues. Trimming took off 6 bases at V and 2 bases at J, with 15 bases between the two ends. The CDR3 loop is CASSAGAGNTDTQYF. The DNA of the CDR3 is TGTGCCAGCAGCGCCGGGGCGGGCAACACAGATACGCAGTATTTT.

There are a few counts of this clonotype. V usage is TRBV5-1 and J usage is TRBJ1-2, with 7 bases that match TRBD1. Trimming cost V 0 bases and J 5 bases; bases outside gene matches: 7. This CDR3 contains 15 residues. Germline V gene lookup returns CDR1 SGHRS and CDR2 YFSETQ. Written as DNA, the CDR3 is TGCGCCAGCAGCTTGGATCCAGGGGGTCTATATGGCTACACCTTC. It translates to CASSLDPGGLYGYTF.